Sequencing of this T cell receptor (beta chain) was carried out in a study of vaccination and CD4 T cells after COVID-19. Across the whole study: For control cultures, the treatment was a CEFX pool, an HIV-1 Nef pool, or no peptide.

This clonotype is a singleton in its sample. Its antigen is unknown. Oncomine TCR Beta short-read sequencing was applied to DNA from cultured CD4+ T cells. Each CDR3 protein gets one entry after TCRdb re-called the PCR reads with MiXCR. Of about 15,000 distinct CDR3 sequences listed, around half are singletons. Study observations and caveats: The appearance of a median roughly 83% of reactive clones in convalescent patients occurred only post-vaccination.

The treatment was: approximately 11-day PBMC culture with coronavirus spike peptide pools or control peptides (ViraFEST assay). The culture of 2 million or so PBMCs per well included approximately 10 IU/ml IL-2 and about 9.9 ug/ml peptide pools. Sequenced material: CD4+ T cells from blood, cultured in vitro. This receptor was taken from a human donor who had recovered from COVID-19.

The CDR3 DNA is TGTGCCAGTAGTACGGACCGAGGACTAGCGGGAGTAACGGAGACCCAGTACTTC. This translates into CASSTDRGLAGVTETQYF. This chain uses TRBV19 with TRBJ2-5; 13 bases line up with TRBD2. The germline gives CDR1 LNHDA, CDR2 SQIVND (reference sequence). The junction had 13 bases not matched to a gene; V was cut back by 4 bases and J by 5 bases. The CDR3 is 18 residues long. The complete variable domain, with remaining parts taken from reference TRBV19 and TRBJ2-5, reads DGGITQSPKYLFRKEGQNVTLSCEQNLNHDAMYWYRQDPGQGLRLIYYSQIVNDFQKGDIAEGYSVSREKKESFPLTVTSAQKNPTAFYLCASSTDRGLAGVTETQYFGPGTRLLVL.